Presented here are 20 T cell receptor beta chains from one specimen sequenced in a study of cytomegalovirus exposure and HLA in healthy donors. PCR employed 60 Vbeta and 13 Jbeta primers. The table came from immunoSEQ multiplex PCR; TCRdb's copy has only in-frame clones and leaves some out. Here the sample spans 97,000 or so clones, about 60% being singletons. The specimen sequenced was PBMCs. The receptor set was obtained from a human donor in good health.

The CDR3 reads CAWAYGVTNEKLFF. CDR3 nucleotides: TGTGCCTGGGCATACGGAGTCACTAATGAAAAACTGTTTTTT. The chain is built from TRBV30 and TRBJ1-4; no firm D call. This CDR3 contains 14 residues. Trimming cost V 5 bases and J 2 bases, with 12 bases left between them. CDR1 is GTSNPN, CDR2 SVGIG, per germline (reference sequence).

The chain joins TRBV15 to TRBJ1-3; TRBD1 matches at 7 bases. J gave up 0 bases and V 6 bases, and 8 bases lay outside the gene matches. Germline V gene lookup returns CDR1 LNHNV and CDR2 YYDKDF (reference sequence). The CDR3 loop spans 16 amino acids. CDR3 DNA sequence: TGTGCCACCAGAAGGGGGACAGCTTCCTCTGGAAACACCATATATTTT. This translates into CATRRGTASSGNTIYF.

V usage is TRBV6-1 and J usage is TRBJ2-1; 7 nucleotides align to TRBD1. The junction had 9 bases not matched to a gene; V was cut back by 8 bases and J by 8 bases. Germline CDR1 MNHNS, CDR2 SASEGT. The CDR3 spans 13 residues. The DNA of the CDR3 is TGTGCCAGCCGGGGCAGGGGGTCGGATGAGCAGTTCTTC. Its translation is CASRGRGSDEQFF.

The chain combines TRBV6-1 with TRBJ2-2; 8 bases line up with TRBD2. The CDR3 has 14 amino acids. Trimming cost V 5 bases and J 6 bases; bases outside gene matches: 5. Germline V gene data show CDR1 as MNHNS and CDR2 as SASEGT. For the CDR3, the DNA is TGTGCCAGCAGTAGGGCGGGAGGCGCCGGGGAGCTGTTTTTT. Its translation is CASSRAGGAGELFF.

This clone was seen more than once but under ten times. The chain combines TRBV28 with TRBJ2-4; 9 bases match TRBD1. Germline V gene sequence: CDR1 MDHEN, CDR2 SYDVKM. The ends lost 6 bases at V and 5 bases at J; junction bases unmatched: 2. The CDR3 covers 13 residues. The CDR3 bases are TGTGCCAGCAGGCGGACAGGGGAAAACATTCAGTACTTC. It yields the protein CASRRTGENIQYF.

In its sample, this clone was seen a few times. The rearrangement links TRBV5-1 to TRBJ2-7, with 10 positions matching TRBD2. The CDR3 extends over 17 amino acids. J lost 1 base, V lost 5 bases, and 12 bases had no gene match. In germline, CDR1 is SGHRS, CDR2 YFSETQ. The CDR3 loop is CASSPDNPSGSSYEQYF. The CDR3 bases are TGCGCCAGCAGTCCCGATAACCCTAGCGGGAGTTCCTACGAGCAGTACTTC.

The chain joins TRBV6-4 to TRBJ2-1; 8 bases match TRBD2. This CDR3 has 15 amino acids. V was clipped by 8 bases and J by 6 bases; unmatched bases: 12. The germline V gene encodes CDR1 MRHNA and CDR2 SNTAGT. CDR3 sequence (DNA): TGTGCCAGCGGTCCGAGCGGGAGCGGGGCCAATGAGCAGTTCTTC. Its translation: CASGPSGSGANEQFF.

The chain combines TRBV27 with TRBJ2-1, with TRBD2 matching 13 bases. Looked up from germline, CDR1 is MNHEY and CDR2 is SMNVEV (reference sequence). With 5 bases clipped from V and 8 bases from J, the junction kept 6 bases outside the gene matches. The CDR3 extends over 15 amino acids. CDR3 sequence (DNA): TGTGCCAGCAGTACCGGACTAGCGGGAGTCCATGAGCAGTTCTTC. It specifies CASSTGLAGVHEQFF.

The chain joins TRBV7-8 to TRBJ2-2; no definite D call. V lost 4 bases and J lost 4, with 10 bases in between. The CDR3 consists of 14 residues. The V gene's germline CDR1 is SGHVS and CDR2 FQNEAQ. The CDR3 nucleotides are TGTGCCAGCAGCTCCCGACACACCACCGGGGAGCTGTTTTTT. Amino acids: CASSSRHTTGELFF.

CDR3 in amino acids: CASSLGRQGVDTQYF. In DNA form, the CDR3 reads TGTGCCAGCAGCTTAGGAAGACAGGGTGTAGATACGCAGTATTTT. J is TRBJ2-3 and V is TRBV11-2; 7 nucleotides match TRBD1. The length of the CDR3 is 15 residues. From germline, CDR1 is SGHAT and CDR2 FQNNGV. Unmatched junction bases numbered 6, after V lost 1 base and J lost 5 bases.

This clone was counted between two and nine times. The chain has TRBV18 and TRBJ1-5; D is possibly TRBD1 (5 bases). CDR1 is KGHSH, CDR2 LQKENI, per germline. The V and J ends lost 6 bases and 1 base respectively, with 13 bases between them. The CDR3 consists of 15 residues. CDR3 bases: TGTGCCAGCTCCTTTACCAGGGCAAGCAATCAGCCCCAGCATTTT. Amino acids: CASSFTRASNQPQHF.

The table lists this clone with a few counts. V gene TRBV2 combines with J gene TRBJ2-7, with unresolved D. Trimming removed 4 bases from V and 2 bases from J, with 12 bases in between. Germline-derived CDR1 and CDR2 are SNHLY and FYNNEI. The CDR3 runs 14 residues. The CDR3 sequence is CASSGGRLTYEQYF. DNA for the CDR3: TGTGCCAGCAGTGGTGGCAGGCTTACCTACGAGCAGTACTTC. The full variable domain, its missing parts supplied by reference TRBV2 and TRBJ2-7, is EPEVTQTPSHQVTQMGQEVILRCVPISNHLYFYWYRQILGQKVEFLVSFYNNEISEKSEIFDDQFSVERPDGSNFTLKIRSTKLEDSAMYFCASSGGRLTYEQYFGPGTRLTVT.

The gene calls are TRBV7-3 and TRBJ2-1; D might be TRBD1 (5 bases). The CDR3 sequence is 12 residues long. Germline V gene lookup returns CDR1 SGHTA and CDR2 FQGTGA. The ends were cut back, 2 bases at V and 9 bases at J, with 8 bases in the middle. In DNA form, the CDR3 reads TGTGCCAGCAGCTTACAGGGCGGTGAGCAGTTCTTC. Amino acid sequence: CASSLQGGEQFF.

In this sample, this clone turned up a few times. The CDR3 nucleotides are TGTGCCAGCTCCGTAGGACTAGCGGGCTCCTACGAGCAGTACTTC. As protein: CASSVGLAGSYEQYF. V and J are TRBV27 and TRBJ2-7; 11 positions agree with TRBD2. The junction had 6 bases not matched to a gene; V was cut back by 8 bases and J by 0 bases. This CDR3 is built from 15 residues. Per germline, CDR1 MNHEY and CDR2 SMNVEV (reference sequence).

The chain combines TRBV4-1 with TRBJ2-5, with 7 positions matching TRBD1. With the DNA end fitting TRBJ2-7 better, the J assignment may be wrong. Germline CDR1 reads MGHRA; CDR2 reads YSYEKL. The CDR3 loop spans 16 amino acids. DNA for the CDR3: TGCGCCAGCAGCCAGCCGACAGGGAAGAATTGGTACGAGCAGTACTTC. Amino acids: CASSQPTGKNWYEQYF.

The chain combines TRBV5-4 with TRBJ2-5; maybe TRBD2 (5 bases). Germline lookup yields CDR1 SGHNT and CDR2 YYREEE (reference sequence). V lost 3 bases and J 5 bases, leaving 17 bases between the germline ends. This CDR3 contains 15 residues. The CDR3 region has the DNA TGTGCCAGCAGCTACTGGACTGTCCGAGCGGAGACCCAGTACTTC. Translation: CASSYWTVRAETQYF.

The chain has TRBV27 and TRBJ1-3, with D possibly matching TRBD1 (5 bases). Germline CDR1 MNHEY, CDR2 SMNVEV (reference sequence). This CDR3 has 16 residues. Deletions cut 5 bases from V and 0 bases from J, with 14 bases between. In DNA form, the CDR3 reads TGTGCCAGCAGTCCCAAAGGGGCTTACTCTGGAAACACCATATATTTT. Amino acids: CASSPKGAYSGNTIYF.

This clone was seen only a few times. V is TRBV25-1 and J is TRBJ1-2; D not resolved. V shed 5 bases and J shed 9 bases, with 10 bases lying between them. Germline V gene lookup returns CDR1 MGHDK and CDR2 SYGVNS. This CDR3 comprises 11 residues. Here the CDR3 reads CASSSVSSYTF. In nucleotides, the CDR3 is TGTGCCAGCAGTTCTGTTTCTAGCTACACCTTC.

The sample holds a few counts of this clone. V is TRBV19 and J is TRBJ2-3, with TRBD1 matching 10 bases. V shed 7 bases, J shed 4 bases, and the junction held 2 bases outside the gene matches. The length of the CDR3 is 13 residues. CDR1 LNHDA and CDR2 SQIVND come from the germline V gene (reference sequence). As DNA, the CDR3 is TGTGCCAGTATCGGACAGGGGGCAGATACGCAGTATTTT. It codes for CASIGQGADTQYF.

This chain uses TRBV2 with TRBJ2-1; D not resolved. Germline CDR1 and CDR2: SNHLY and FYNNEI. This CDR3 is 12 amino acids long. Trimming removed 6 bases at V and 9 bases at J, with 12 bases between. The DNA for the CDR3 is TGTGCCAGCAGGGGTGGCGGCGGTGAGCAGTTCTTC. This translates into CASRGGGGEQFF.